One sample yielded the 8 T cell receptor beta chains listed below, sequenced in a study of cytomegalovirus exposure and HLA in healthy donors. It was with 60 Vbeta and 13 Jbeta primers that the PCR ran. The method was immunoSEQ multiplex PCR; TCRdb's version includes in-frame clones alone and lacks a portion of them. This sample carries around 96,000 clones, 64% of them seen once, and the ten largest clones take 3% to 3.5%. The sample comprised PBMCs. The source is a man aged 55 to 69 in good health and CMV-seronegative.

The chain combines TRBV19 with TRBJ1-5; TRBD1 matches 9 bases. Germline CDR1 LNHDA, CDR2 SQIVND (reference sequence). The CDR3 covers 20 residues. Trimming at V came to 5 bases and at J to 4 bases, leaving 21 bases not matched to a gene. The CDR3 coding sequence is TGTGCCAGTAGTTCAAGGCCCGGGACAGGGTCCCCTCCGCGGAATCAGCCCCAGCATTTT. It encodes CASSSRPGTGSPPRNQPQHF.

V usage is TRBV27 and J usage is TRBJ2-5; 7 bases match TRBD1. Germline V gene sequence: CDR1 MNHEY, CDR2 SMNVEV (reference sequence). The CDR3 is made up of 14 amino acids. V trimming: 6 bases; J trimming: 5 bases; junction bases outside the gene matches: 9. CDR3 loop: CASRFTGVSETQYF. The CDR3 bases are TGTGCCAGCAGATTTACAGGGGTTTCGGAGACCCAGTACTTC.

The table lists this clone with a few counts. The chain recombines TRBV18 with TRBJ1-1, with TRBD1 matching over 7 bases. The CDR3 is 15 amino acids. V shed 6 bases, J shed 1 base, and the junction held 8 bases outside the gene matches. Germline V gene data show CDR1 as KGHSH and CDR2 as LQKENI. CDR3 residues: CASSQGAGGNTEAFF. Written as DNA, the CDR3 is TGTGCCAGCTCCCAGGGTGCAGGGGGGAACACTGAAGCTTTCTTT.

V gene TRBV11-3 combines with J gene TRBJ1-2; D unclear. The CDR3 runs 14 residues. V was clipped by 1 base and J by 1 base, with 7 bases between them. The germline gives CDR1 SGHNT, CDR2 YENEEA. The CDR3 spells CASSLASSNYGYTF. CDR3 DNA sequence: TGTGCCAGCAGCTTAGCGTCCAGTAACTATGGCTACACCTTC.

This chain links TRBV2 with TRBJ1-1; 10 positions match TRBD1. The germline V gene has CDR1 SNHLY and CDR2 FYNNEI. This CDR3 has 15 residues. J was trimmed by 6 bases and V by 6 bases; bases with no gene match: 10. CDR3 region: CASRGPGQGIAEAFF. The CDR3 nucleotides are TGTGCCAGCAGGGGGCCGGGACAGGGGATCGCTGAAGCTTTCTTT. Filled out from reference TRBV2 and TRBJ1-1, the complete variable domain reads EPEVTQTPSHQVTQMGQEVILRCVPISNHLYFYWYRQILGQKVEFLVSFYNNEISEKSEIFDDQFSVERPDGSNFTLKIRSTKLEDSAMYFCASRGPGQGIAEAFFGQGTRLTVV.

The CDR3 protein is CASSKLYEQYF. CDR3 nucleotide sequence: TGTGCCAGCAGTAAACTCTACGAGCAGTACTTC. J is TRBJ2-7 and V is TRBV6-6; D not resolved. This CDR3 is 11 amino acids long. The germline gives CDR1 MNHNY, CDR2 SVGAGI (reference sequence). Deletions cut 5 bases from V and 3 bases from J, with 5 bases between.

CDR3 bases: TGCGCCAGCAGGCCAGGGGCGGTCTACGAGCAGTACTTC. Protein: CASRPGAVYEQYF. This chain links TRBV5-1 with TRBJ2-7; D is perhaps TRBD1 (6 bases). There are 13 residues in the CDR3. Germline values: CDR1 SGHRS, CDR2 YFSETQ. Between the trimmed V and J ends, which lost 5 bases and 3 bases, there was a span of 12 bases.

This sequence joins TRBV29-1 and TRBJ1-1, with D possibly being TRBD1 (6 bases). This CDR3 region has 13 residues. Trimming cost V 7 bases and J 0 bases, with 12 bases left between them. Looked up from germline, CDR1 is SQVTM and CDR2 is ANQGSEA. CDR3 amino acids: CSGKGEMNTEAFF. CDR3 sequence (DNA): TGCAGCGGAAAGGGGGAAATGAACACTGAAGCTTTCTTT.